This T cell receptor (beta chain) was obtained from a study of T-cell reconstitution after alpha-beta-depleted transplantation in children. General study points: After one year, T-cell counts and TCRbeta diversity mostly came from new T cells. Surviving recipient T cells and thymic progenitors accounted for the high day-60 TCRbeta diversity observed in some patients.

CDR3 length equals 16 residues. V was pared by 6 bases and J by 2 bases, with 17 bases between. Many counts were recorded for this clonotype. As yet, its antigen is unknown. TCRbeta library construction was performed incorporating unique molecular identifiers. TCRdb processed the PCR reads anew with MiXCR; each CDR3 protein has one entry. Of under 400,000 distinct CDR3 sequences listed, around 25% are singletons. V gene TRBV12-3 or TRBV12-4 combines with J gene TRBJ1-5; a possible D gene is TRBD1 (5 bases). The sample in question was PBMCs, mostly from graft donor cells, obtained 180 days after TCRalphabeta/CD19-depleted stem cell transplant. This sequence was found in a male patient younger than 18 who had a stem cell transplant for acute lymphoblastic leukemia, so the T cells may come from the graft donor. The CDR3 loop reads CASSVEAGSRNQPQHF. In nucleotides, the CDR3 is TGTGCCAGCAGCGTTGAGGCAGGGTCCCGCAATCAGCCCCAGCATTTT.